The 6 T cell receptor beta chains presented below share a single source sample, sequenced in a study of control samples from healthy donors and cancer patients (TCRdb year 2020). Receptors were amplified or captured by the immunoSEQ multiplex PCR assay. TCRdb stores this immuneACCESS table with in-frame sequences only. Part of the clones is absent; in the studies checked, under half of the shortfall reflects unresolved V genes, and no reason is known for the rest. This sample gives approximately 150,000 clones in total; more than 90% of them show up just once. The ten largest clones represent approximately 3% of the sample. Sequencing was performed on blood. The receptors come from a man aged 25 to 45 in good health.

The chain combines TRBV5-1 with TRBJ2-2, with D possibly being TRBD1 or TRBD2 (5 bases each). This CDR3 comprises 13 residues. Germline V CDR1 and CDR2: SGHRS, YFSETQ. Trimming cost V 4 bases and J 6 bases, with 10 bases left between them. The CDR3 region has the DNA TGCGCCAGCAGCACGGGGACCCCCGGGGAGCTGTTTTTT. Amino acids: CASSTGTPGELFF.

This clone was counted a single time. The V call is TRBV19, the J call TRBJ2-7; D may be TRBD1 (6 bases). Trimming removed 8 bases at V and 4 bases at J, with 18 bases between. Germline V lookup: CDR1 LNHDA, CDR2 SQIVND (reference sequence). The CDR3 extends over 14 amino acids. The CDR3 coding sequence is TGTGCCAGTTCTTACAGGGCCTCCCTATACGAGCAGTACTTC. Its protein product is CASSYRASLYEQYF.

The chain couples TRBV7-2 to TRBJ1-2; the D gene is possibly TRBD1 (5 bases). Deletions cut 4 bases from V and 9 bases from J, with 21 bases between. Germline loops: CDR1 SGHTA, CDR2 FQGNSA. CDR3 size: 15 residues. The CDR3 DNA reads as TGTGCCAGCAGCTCCTCGGACAAACCCCTGGGGAGCTACACCTTC. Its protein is CASSSSDKPLGSYTF.

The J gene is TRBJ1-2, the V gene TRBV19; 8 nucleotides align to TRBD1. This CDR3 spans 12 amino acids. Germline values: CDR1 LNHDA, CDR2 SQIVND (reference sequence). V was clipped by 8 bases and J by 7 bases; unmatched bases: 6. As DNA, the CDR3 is TGTGCCAGTTGGCAGGGGGCGTTTGGCTACACCTTC. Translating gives CASWQGAFGYTF.

The CDR3 sequence is CASSFFTGYEQYF. As DNA, the CDR3 is TGTGCCAGCAGTTTTTTCACAGGCTACGAGCAGTACTTC. The rearrangement links TRBV27 to TRBJ2-7, with a possible D match to TRBD1 (5 bases). This CDR3 has 13 amino acids. CDR1 is MNHEY, CDR2 SMNVEV, per germline (reference sequence). The germline V and J ends were trimmed by 3 bases and 3 bases, with 9 bases remaining between them.

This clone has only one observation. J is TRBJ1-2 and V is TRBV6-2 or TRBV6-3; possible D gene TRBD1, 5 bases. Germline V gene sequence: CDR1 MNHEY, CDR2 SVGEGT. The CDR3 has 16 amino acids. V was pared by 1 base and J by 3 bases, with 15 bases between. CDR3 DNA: TGTGCCAGCAGTTACTTTAGTGGGGCACCGGACTATGGCTACACCTTC. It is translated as CASSYFSGAPDYGYTF.